One and the same sample provided the 24 T cell receptor beta chains below, sequenced in a study of post-analysis software for immune sequencing data. Regarding the study as a whole: About five TRBV segments (TRBV5-6, TRBV5-1 and TRBV20-1 among them) occurred more frequently in patients than in controls.

Their target antigens are unknown. Unique-molecular-identifier-tagged TCR beta cDNA libraries were used. TCRdb fed the PCR reads into MiXCR, producing one record per CDR3 protein. The sample includes about 800,000 distinct CDR3 sequences, less than 35% seen only once; the top ten take roughly 0.57%. The material sequenced was blood. Source of these receptors: a girl aged 10 to 17 with multiple sclerosis.

With respect to this clonotype: A much larger clone is a single base away; this may be a read error. The chain combines TRBV6-2 or TRBV6-3 with TRBJ2-7, with D perhaps matching TRBD2 (5 bases). This CDR3 spans 14 amino acids. The germline CDR1 and CDR2 sequences are MNHEY and SVGEGT. Trimming took 6 bases from V and 5 from J, leaving 17 bases between them. CDR3 sequence (DNA): TGTGCCAGCAGGCATCTTGGCTTCGGGGACGAGCAGTACTTC. Its translation: CASRHLGFGDEQYF.

This clonotype was seen a handful of times. This chain uses TRBV4-1 with TRBJ2-5; the match to TRBD2 covers 9 bases. Germline CDR1 is MGHRA and CDR2 is YSYEKL. The CDR3 covers 16 residues. Germline trimming cut 3 bases from V and 1 base from J; bases unmatched to any gene: 6. The CDR3 spells CASSHPTSGFQETQYF. In DNA, the CDR3 is TGCGCCAGCAGCCACCCGACTAGCGGTTTCCAAGAGACCCAGTACTTC.

In its sample, this clonotype was seen a few times. The chain recombines TRBV20-1 with TRBJ2-7; the match to TRBD1 covers 7 bases. The germline CDR1 and CDR2 sequences are DFQATT and SNEGSKA (reference sequence). V lost 5 bases, J lost 1 base, and 11 bases stayed unmatched. This CDR3 is built from 15 residues. The CDR3 here is CSADNPGTVSYEQYF. In DNA, the CDR3 is TGCAGTGCTGACAACCCGGGGACAGTTTCCTACGAGCAGTACTTC.

This clonotype was counted a few times. This sequence joins TRBV20-1 and TRBJ2-1; either TRBD1 or TRBD2 may supply D (5 bases each). The V gene lost 6 bases and the J gene lost 8 bases, with 17 bases spanning the gap. Germline CDR1 reads DFQATT; CDR2 reads SNEGSKA (reference sequence). The CDR3 extends over 13 amino acids. DNA for the CDR3: TGCAGTGCAAGGGACCCCCCCGTGGATGAGCAGTTCTTC. Translated, it gives CSARDPPVDEQFF.

This clonotype was observed a few times. V and J are TRBV3-1 and TRBJ2-1; no clear D gene. Germline loops: CDR1 LGHDT, CDR2 YNNKEL (reference sequence). The V end was cut by 4 bases, the J end by 8 bases, with 21 bases between. The CDR3 loop spans 16 amino acids. CDR3 sequence: CASSLLRGELDHEQFF. The CDR3 DNA follows: TGTGCCAGCAGCCTCCTCCGAGGAGAGCTTGACCATGAGCAGTTCTTC.

This chain joins TRBV5-5 and TRBJ2-3; D could derive from TRBD1 or TRBD2 (5 bases each). With 5 bases removed from V and 6 bases from J, the gap between germline ends came to 19 bases. CDR1 SGHKS and CDR2 YYEKEE come from the germline V gene (reference sequence). This CDR3 comprises 15 residues. CDR3 nucleotides: TGTGCCAGCAGTACCAGCCGAGTTGAGGGGGATACGCAGTATTTT. Encoded protein: CASSTSRVEGDTQYF.

The rearrangement links TRBV12-5 to TRBJ1-2, with D tentatively TRBD1 (5 bases). Trimming shortened V by 2 bases and J by 8 bases, and 15 bases separated the two germline ends. The CDR3 loop spans 14 amino acids. Per germline, CDR1 LGHNT and CDR2 FRNRAP. This CDR3 reads CASGLMGRPGGYTF. CDR3 bases: TGTGCTAGTGGTTTGATGGGACGGCCGGGGGGCTACACCTTC.

This clonotype was counted a single time. The gene calls are TRBV3-1 and TRBJ2-1; D call uncertain. V lost 0 bases, J lost 2 bases, and 8 bases lay in between. This CDR3 spans 15 amino acids. Germline V gene data show CDR1 as LGHDT and CDR2 as YNNKEL (reference sequence). The CDR3 here is CASSQEGSPYNEQFF. CDR3 coding DNA: TGTGCCAGCAGCCAAGAAGGGTCCCCCTACAATGAGCAGTTCTTC.

The chain carries TRBV7-2 and TRBJ2-1; no definite D call. The germline V gene encodes CDR1 SGHTA and CDR2 FQGNSA. V was trimmed by 5 bases and J by 3 bases, leaving 17 bases between them. This CDR3 has 16 residues. CDR3 region: CASSPPENRFYNEQFF. The CDR3 nucleotides read TGTGCCAGCAGCCCACCCGAAAACAGATTCTACAATGAGCAGTTCTTC.

The chain couples TRBV4-1 to TRBJ2-3; 7 nucleotides align to TRBD1. The CDR3 extends over 17 amino acids. Trimming removed 2 bases from V and 6 bases from J; junction bases left unmatched: 14. Germline V gene sequence: CDR1 MGHRA, CDR2 YSYEKL. CDR3 residues: CASSQPKTGFVSDTQYF. The CDR3 DNA follows: TGCGCCAGCAGCCAACCCAAGACAGGGTTTGTAAGTGATACGCAGTATTTT.

The chain couples TRBV9 to TRBJ2-7; D not resolved. The CDR3 length is 15 residues. Deletions cut 0 bases from V and 3 bases from J, with 13 bases between. CDR1 SGDLS and CDR2 YYNGEE come from the germline V gene. The DNA of the CDR3 is TGTGCCAGCAGCGTAGCTGGTACACGAAGCTACGAGCAGTACTTC. Residues: CASSVAGTRSYEQYF.

This clonotype was observed a few times. The V gene is TRBV5-1, the J gene TRBJ2-1; TRBD1 might be the D (6 bases). The V gene's germline CDR1 is SGHRS and CDR2 YFSETQ. The CDR3 runs 15 residues. The germline V and J ends were trimmed by 4 bases and 4 bases, with 15 bases remaining between them. CDR3 DNA: TGCGCCAGCAGCCGAAATACGGGACATTACAATGAGCAGTTCTTC. Amino acids: CASSRNTGHYNEQFF. The whole variable domain, filled in from reference TRBV5-1 and TRBJ2-1, reads KAGVTQTPRYLIKTRGQQVTLSCSPISGHRSVSWYQQTPGQGLQFLFEYFSETQRNKGNFPGRFSGRQFSNSRSEMNVSTLELGDSALYLCASSRNTGHYNEQFFGPGTRLTVL.

In this sample, this clonotype turned up many times. The rearrangement uses TRBV20-1 and TRBJ2-7; D is unclear. This CDR3 is 13 amino acids long. The germline gives CDR1 DFQATT, CDR2 SNEGSKA (reference sequence). Trimming stripped 0 bases from V and 3 bases from J, with 9 bases between. The CDR3 spells CSARDMYNYEQYF. In DNA, the CDR3 is TGCAGTGCTAGAGATATGTACAACTACGAGCAGTACTTC.

This clonotype came up a few times. The chain uses TRBV3-1 and TRBJ1-5; D is uncertain. The CDR3 length is 14 residues. Deletions cut 1 base from V and 5 bases from J, with 9 bases between. Germline V CDR1 and CDR2: LGHDT, YNNKEL (reference sequence). CDR3 nucleotide sequence: TGTGCCAGCAGCCAAGGGACGGTAGATCAGCCCCAGCATTTT. It specifies CASSQGTVDQPQHF.

In its sample, this clonotype was seen a few times. J is TRBJ2-3 and V is TRBV6-4; D call uncertain. The CDR3 contains 15 residues. With 2 bases removed from V and 0 bases from J, the gap between germline ends came to 9 bases. Germline V lookup: CDR1 MRHNA, CDR2 SNTAGT. In nucleotides, the CDR3 is TGTGCCAGCAGTGACGGGTTCTCCAGCACAGATACGCAGTATTTT. Translated: CASSDGFSSTDTQYF.

On this clonotype: At one end the junction does not follow the germline gene, possibly because of a read error. The V call is TRBV20-1, the J call TRBJ1-2; tentatively, D is TRBD1 (5 bases). Looked up from germline, CDR1 is DFQATT and CDR2 is SNEGSKA (reference sequence). This CDR3 is built from 13 residues. The CDR3 loop reads CGASPREEGGYTF. DNA of the CDR3: TGCGGTGCTAGCCCCAGGGAGGAAGGTGGCTACACCTTC.

Turning to this clonotype: This may stem from a read error, because a much larger clone lies one nucleotide away. The rearrangement links TRBV12-3 or TRBV12-4 to TRBJ2-1; D remains unclear. With the DNA end fitting TRBJ2-7 better, the J assignment may be wrong. The CDR3 has 13 amino acids. CDR3 in DNA: TGTGCCAGCAGTTGGGCCCACTACAATGAGCAGTACTTC. Residues: CASSWAHYNEQYF.

Worth noting for this clonotype: At one end, the junction sequence differs from germline, possibly due to a read error. V and J are TRBV6-5 and TRBJ1-2, with a possible D match to TRBD1 (5 bases). The CDR3 is made up of 15 amino acids. The germline V gene has CDR1 MNHEY and CDR2 SVGAGI. The chain's CDR3 is CANSYGPGPVYGYTF. The CDR3 DNA sequence: TGTGCCAACAGTTACGGCCCGGGACCCGTCTATGGCTACACCTTC.

In this sample, this clonotype turned up a few times. This chain uses TRBV7-2 with TRBJ1-2; weak D call: TRBD1 (5 bases). The CDR3 is made up of 14 amino acids. The V gene's germline CDR1 is SGHTA and CDR2 FQGNSA. Trimming pared 1 base from V and 8 bases from J, leaving 14 bases between. The DNA of the CDR3 is TGTGCCAGCAGCTTAGGGGGGTCCTCACGGGGCTACACCTTC. This translates into CASSLGGSSRGYTF.

The chain couples TRBV20-1 to TRBJ1-6, with TRBD1 matching 9 bases. The CDR3 covers 16 residues. The junction had 6 bases not matched to a gene; V was cut back by 1 base and J by 5 bases. Germline V lookup: CDR1 DFQATT, CDR2 SNEGSKA (reference sequence). DNA of the CDR3: TGCAGTGCTAGAGGGGGGACAGGGAGTAATAATTCACCCCTCCACTTT. Its translation: CSARGGTGSNNSPLHF.

This clonotype was seen more than once but under ten times. The chain combines TRBV5-8 with TRBJ1-3, with D hard to call. V was trimmed by 0 bases and J by 0 bases, leaving 10 bases between them. Germline V gene lookup returns CDR1 SGHTS and CDR2 YDEGEE. This CDR3 region has 16 residues. CDR3 protein: CASSLVLLSSGNTIYF. The CDR3 DNA reads TGTGCCAGCAGCTTGGTACTCCTAAGCTCTGGAAACACCATATATTTT.

J is TRBJ2-7 and V is TRBV4-3; 9 positions agree with TRBD2. CDR3 length: 15 amino acids. Germline-derived CDR1 and CDR2 are LGHNA and YSLEER. The trim removed 2 bases at V and 4 bases at J, leaving 6 bases unmatched. The CDR3 here is CASSQLAGRDYEQYF. The DNA of the CDR3 is TGCGCCAGCAGCCAACTAGCGGGACGGGATTACGAGCAGTACTTC.

The chain uses TRBV20-1 and TRBJ1-1, with 7 bases matching TRBD1. The CDR3 contains 13 residues. Per the germline V gene, CDR1 is DFQATT and CDR2 is SNEGSKA (reference sequence). The J segment lost 5 bases and the V segment lost 5 bases, leaving 8 bases of the junction unmatched. CDR3 in DNA: TGCAGTGCTGCGACAGGGCGGGGTACTGAAGCTTTCTTT. It is translated as CSAATGRGTEAFF.

The CDR3 reads CSANSGWGSTDTQYF. CDR3 bases: TGCAGTGCCAATAGCGGGTGGGGGAGCACAGATACGCAGTATTTT. The chain recombines TRBV20-1 with TRBJ2-3, with 7 bases lining up with TRBD2. The germline V gene encodes CDR1 DFQATT and CDR2 SNEGSKA (reference sequence). The J segment lost 0 bases and the V segment lost 6 bases, leaving 9 bases of the junction unmatched. The CDR3 is 15 residues long.